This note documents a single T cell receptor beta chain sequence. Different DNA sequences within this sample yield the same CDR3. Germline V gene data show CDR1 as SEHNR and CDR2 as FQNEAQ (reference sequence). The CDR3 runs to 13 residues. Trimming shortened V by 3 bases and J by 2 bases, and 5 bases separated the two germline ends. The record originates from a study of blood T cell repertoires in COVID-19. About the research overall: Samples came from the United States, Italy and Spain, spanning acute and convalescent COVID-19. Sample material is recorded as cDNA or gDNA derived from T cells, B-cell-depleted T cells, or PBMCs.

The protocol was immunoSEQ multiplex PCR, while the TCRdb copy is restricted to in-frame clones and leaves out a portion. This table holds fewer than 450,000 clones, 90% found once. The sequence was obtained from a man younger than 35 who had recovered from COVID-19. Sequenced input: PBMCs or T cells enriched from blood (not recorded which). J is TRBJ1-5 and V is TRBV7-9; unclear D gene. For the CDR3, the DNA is TGTGCCAGCAGCTTTTCGGGCAATCAGCCCCAGCATTTT. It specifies CASSFSGNQPQHF.